This T cell receptor (beta chain) was documented in a study of blood T cell repertoires in COVID-19. Whole-study context: Samples of COVID-19 (acute and convalescent) were obtained from the United States, Italy and Spain. Nucleic acid was either cDNA or gDNA, and it came from T cells, B-cell-depleted T cells, or PBMCs.

Per the original methods: From reference gene primer amplification, estimates of nucleated cell counts were derived. TCRdb's table, derived via immunoSEQ multiplex PCR, lists solely in-frame clones and lacks some. V and J calls and clone size follow that table, whereas D and trimming were derived from the DNA. The top ten hold 9.9% of the sample, which has just under 30,000 clones, about 88% seen once. The CDR3 loop spans 14 amino acids. Germline-derived CDR1 and CDR2 are WSHSY and SAAADI. The junction had 3 bases not matched to a gene; V was cut back by 6 bases and J by 2 bases. This chain connects TRBV10-2 to TRBJ2-7; TRBD2 matches 11 bases. Input material: peripheral blood. The clonotype comes from a human donor in a cohort sampled during active COVID-19. The CDR3 spells CASRGTSGTYEQYF. CDR3 DNA sequence: TGCGCCAGCAGGGGGACTAGCGGAACCTACGAGCAGTACTTC.